This entry lists 19 T cell receptor beta chains sequenced from one sample in a study of tissue T cells after allogeneic stem cell transplantation. Generated by immunoSEQ multiplex PCR, the TCRdb table keeps only in-frame clones and is missing some. The sample contains tens of thousands of clones, 73% of which appear only once. The material sequenced was sorted cells pooled from one or two spleens. The receptors stem from a pool of C57BL/6 mice in good health.

Note on this clone: The genes and germline here are from mouse. The CDR3 protein is CASSDASGHYEQYF. CDR3 bases read: TGTGCCAGCAGTGATGCGTCTGGGCACTATGAACAGTAC. V gene TRBV13-1 combines with J gene TRBJ2-7, with D tentatively TRBD2 (5 bases). Coverage ceases 1 residue before the CDR3 finishes, and the germline J gene fills in the end. The CDR3 runs 14 residues. CDR1 is NSHNY and CDR2 is SYGAGN in the germline V gene. Trimming stripped 0 bases from V and 3 bases from J, with 10 bases between.

The table lists this clone with a few counts. Mouse germline and gene names are used. Coverage ceases 1 residue before the CDR3 finishes, and the germline J gene fills in the end. J is TRBJ1-4 and V is TRBV13-2; TRBD1 matches at 9 bases. This CDR3 comprises 14 residues. V lost 3 bases, J lost 4 bases, and 1 base stayed unmatched. In germline, CDR1 is NNHNN, CDR2 SYGAGS (reference sequence). The CDR3 bases that were read are TGTGCCAGCGGTGGGACAGGGGACAACGAAAGATTATTT. Translation: CASGGTGDNERLF. The whole CDR3 region reads CASGGTGDNERLFF.

As concerns this clone: The listed genes are named as in mouse. This chain's CDR3 is CASSQEMGVSYEQYF. The sequenced CDR3 bases are TGTGCCAGCAGCCAAGAGATGGGGGTCTCCTATGAACAGTAC. This sequence joins TRBV2 and TRBJ2-7; weak D call: TRBD2 (6 bases). The CDR3 is cut off 1 residue early in the read; its end comes from the germline J gene. CDR3 length equals 15 residues. The V end lost 0 bases, the J end lost 0 bases, and 9 bases lay between the germline ends. CDR1 and CDR2 (germline): LGHNA, YSYQKL.

This clone showed up just a few times. Mouse names are used for the genes. The read ends 1 residue before the CDR3 terminus; that terminus is restored from the germline J gene. This rearrangement joins TRBV13-3 to TRBJ2-4, with D unclear. Trimming cost V 0 bases and J 0 bases, with 5 bases left between them. The length of the CDR3 is 14 residues. Germline CDR1 NNHDY, CDR2 SYVADS. The part of the CDR3 DNA that was read is TGTGCCAGCAGTGATGCACAGAGTCAAAACACCTTGTAC. Amino acids: CASSDAQSQNTLY. The CDR3 as a whole reads CASSDAQSQNTLYF. Variable domain in full (rest from reference TRBV13-3 and TRBJ2-4): EAAVTQSPRSKVAVTGGKVTLSCHQTNNHDYMYWYRQDTGHGLRLIHYSYVADSTEKGDIPDGYKASRPSQENFSLILELASLSQTAVYFCASSDAQSQNTLYFGAGTRLSVL.

This clone has a handful of counts. The genes are named according to mouse. The CDR3 goes on 1 residue after the read ends, and that part is filled in from the germline J gene. The chain combines TRBV31 with TRBJ1-4; D remains ambiguous. The V end was cut by 1 base, the J end by 3 bases, with 6 bases between. CDR3 length equals 13 residues. Germline loops: CDR1 GKSSPN, CDR2 SITVG. CDR3: CAWSPRPNERLFF. Partial CDR3 DNA: TGTGCCTGGAGTCCCCGTCCCAACGAAAGATTATTT.

With respect to this clone: Gene names refer to mouse genes. The read finishes 1 residue shy of the CDR3 end, and the germline J gene is used to complete it. V gene TRBV3 combines with J gene TRBJ1-6, with D maybe TRBD1 (6 bases). TRBJ1-6 is identified as an open reading frame with a role that is uncertain. The V end was cut by 2 bases, the J end by 4 bases, with 9 bases between. Germline CDR1 reads SNHLY; CDR2 reads FYNGKV (reference sequence). This CDR3 is 15 amino acids long. The CDR3 loop reads CASSLKGQYNSPLYF. The sequenced CDR3 bases are TGTGCCAGCAGCTTAAAGGGACAATATAATTCGCCCCTCTAC.

This clone was picked up a small number of times. Genes here carry mouse names. The read finishes 1 residue shy of the CDR3 end, and the germline J gene is used to complete it. V and J are TRBV3 and TRBJ2-7; D possibly matches TRBD1 or TRBD2 (5 bases each). CDR1 is SNHLY and CDR2 is FYNGKV in the germline V gene (reference sequence). The length of the CDR3 is 12 residues. V was clipped by 2 bases and J by 6 bases, with 8 bases between them. The part of the CDR3 DNA that was read is TGTGCCAGCAGCTTAATAGGGGCTGAACAGTAC. The encoded protein is CASSLIGAEQY. The whole CDR3 region reads CASSLIGAEQYF.

A remark on this clone: Mouse names are used for the genes. The read finishes 1 residue shy of the CDR3 end, and the germline J gene is used to complete it. The chain carries TRBV3 and TRBJ1-2; D ambiguous. The CDR3 loop spans 13 amino acids. V was clipped by 2 bases and J by 2 bases, with 6 bases between them. Germline CDR1 reads SNHLY; CDR2 reads FYNGKV (reference sequence). The CDR3 DNA, read in part, is TGTGCCAGCAGCTTAAGACGGAACTCCGACTACACC. It encodes CASSLRRNSDYT. The whole CDR3 sequence is CASSLRRNSDYTF.

This clone was counted once. The gene symbols are mouse symbols. The missing CDR3 end, 1 residue past where the read stops, is filled in from the germline J gene. The chain joins TRBV1 to TRBJ2-4; D ambiguous. Germline values: CDR1 NSQYPW, CDR2 LRSPGD (reference sequence). Trimming pared 0 bases from V and 0 bases from J, leaving 7 bases between. This CDR3 spans 15 amino acids. The part of the CDR3 DNA that was read is TGCACCTGCAGTGCAGATCGAGGGAGTCAAAACACCTTGTAC. The encoded protein is CTCSADRGSQNTLY. The complete CDR3 sequence is CTCSADRGSQNTLYF.

In its sample, this clone was seen a few times. Mouse germline and gene names are used. The DNA ends 1 residue before the CDR3 does, and the rest of the CDR3 is filled in from the germline J gene. V and J are TRBV16 and TRBJ1-1, with a tentative D call TRBD1 (5 bases). Germline assignment: CDR1 SGHSA and CDR2 FRNQAP. The CDR3 length is 13 residues. V was trimmed by 3 bases and J by 3 bases, leaving 8 bases between them. The DNA read from the CDR3 is TGTGCAAGCAGCTTGGGACTAGACACAGAAGTCTTC. Residues: CASSLGLDTEVF. The full CDR3 reads CASSLGLDTEVFF.

A remark on this clone: Gene and germline names: mouse. The read gets to within 1 residue of the CDR3 end, and the germline J gene fills in the rest. The chain links TRBV13-2 to TRBJ2-7, with 9 bases fitting TRBD2. The CDR3 has 15 amino acids. Germline trimming cut 1 base from V and 0 bases from J; bases unmatched to any gene: 2. The germline gives CDR1 NNHNN, CDR2 SYGAGS (reference sequence). The DNA read from the CDR3 is TGTGCCAGCGGTGATCTGGGGGGGGACTCCTATGAACAGTAC. Its protein product is CASGDLGGDSYEQY. The full-length CDR3 reads as CASGDLGGDSYEQYF.

This clone was observed a handful of times. Gene names and germline refer to mouse. The read gets to within 1 residue of the CDR3 end, and the germline J gene fills in the rest. The chain links TRBV26 to TRBJ1-3, with D hard to call. The germline V gene encodes CDR1 KGHPV and CDR2 FQNQEV (reference sequence). This CDR3 comprises 14 residues. The V gene lost 3 bases and the J gene lost 0 bases, with 6 bases spanning the gap. CDR3 DNA (partial): TGTGCCAGCAGTCTCCAGAATTCTGGAAATACGCTCTAT. Translation: CASSLQNSGNTLY. The complete CDR3 reads CASSLQNSGNTLYF.

A note on this clone: Gene and germline names: mouse. Coverage ceases 1 residue before the CDR3 finishes, and the germline J gene fills in the end. The V call is TRBV5, the J call TRBJ2-4, with no clear D. The V end was cut by 0 bases, the J end by 2 bases, with 6 bases between. Germline V CDR1 and CDR2: LGHNA, YNLKQL (reference sequence). The CDR3 totals 14 residues. CDR3 protein: CASSQETNQNTLYF. The CDR3 DNA, read in part, is TGTGCCAGCAGCCAAGAGACAAATCAAAACACCTTGTAC.

With respect to this clone: Any gene name here is a mouse gene name. The CDR3 sequence is CASSGGTRSYEQYF. The covered CDR3 bases are TGTGCCAGCAGTGGCGGGACTCGCTCCTATGAACAGTAC. The chain joins TRBV13-3 to TRBJ2-7; D perhaps matches TRBD2 (6 bases). The DNA ends 1 residue before the CDR3 does, and the rest of the CDR3 is filled in from the germline J gene. Germline assignment: CDR1 NNHDY and CDR2 SYVADS. Between the trimmed V and J ends, which lost 3 bases and 0 bases, there was a span of 10 bases. The CDR3 consists of 14 residues.

About this clone itself: Gene names and germline match the mouse. The CDR3 extends 1 residue past the end of the read, so its final part is completed from the germline J gene. The rearrangement joins TRBV13-1 to TRBJ2-5; 14 bases are a match to TRBD2. The V gene's germline CDR1 is NSHNY and CDR2 SYGAGN. CDR3 length equals 16 residues. V shed 3 bases, J shed 6 bases, and the junction held 6 bases outside the gene matches. The CDR3 spells CASSVGLGGRRDTQYF. The part of the CDR3 DNA that was read is TGTGCCAGCAGTGTGGGACTGGGGGGGCGCCGGGACACCCAGTAC.

Comments on this clone: Gene names and germline match the mouse. The CDR3 extends 1 residue past the end of the read, so its final part is completed from the germline J gene. V gene TRBV13-2 combines with J gene TRBJ2-7; TRBD2 aligns across 10 bases. The CDR3 is 13 amino acids. Germline loops: CDR1 NNHNN, CDR2 SYGAGS (reference sequence). Trimming took 5 bases from V and 7 from J; bases not matched to a gene: 6. The covered CDR3 bases are TGTGCCAGCGGACTGGGGGGGGCGAGGGAACAGTAC. Translating gives CASGLGGAREQY. The whole CDR3 protein is CASGLGGAREQYF.

On this clone: The gene symbols are mouse symbols. The read terminates 1 residue before the CDR3 end, so the remaining end is supplied by the germline J gene. J is TRBJ2-3 and V is TRBV3; TRBD1 matches at 7 bases. V trimming: 3 bases; J trimming: 0 bases; junction bases outside the gene matches: 3. Germline CDR1 SNHLY, CDR2 FYNGKV (reference sequence). The CDR3 contains 15 residues. CDR3 bases read: TGTGCCAGCAGCTTTTACAGGGGTAGTGCAGAAACGCTGTAT. It is translated as CASSFYRGSAETLY. The full CDR3 sequence reads CASSFYRGSAETLYF.

In its sample, this clone was seen a few times. Genes and germline come from the mouse. Read coverage stops 1 residue before the CDR3 terminus; the germline J gene supplies the remainder. The chain combines TRBV1 with TRBJ2-2; perhaps TRBD1 as D (6 bases). The V gene's germline CDR1 is NSQYPW and CDR2 LRSPGD (reference sequence). V shed 4 bases and J shed 1 base, with 7 bases lying between them. CDR3 length: 14 amino acids. CDR3 DNA, as far as it was read: TGCACCTGCAGTGGGGACAAAAACACCGGGCAGCTCTAC. Its protein is CTCSGDKNTGQLY. The full CDR3 reads CTCSGDKNTGQLYF.

For this clone: Mouse germline and gene names are used. The DNA ends 1 residue before the CDR3 does, and the rest of the CDR3 is filled in from the germline J gene. The chain recombines TRBV13-3 with TRBJ1-4, with 9 positions matching TRBD1. The CDR3 covers 15 residues. V lost 3 bases, J lost 5 bases, and 5 bases stayed unmatched. Per the germline V gene, CDR1 is NNHDY and CDR2 is SYVADS. The CDR3: CASSGDRGNNERLFF. CDR3 bases read: TGTGCCAGCAGTGGCGACAGGGGGAATAACGAAAGATTATTT.